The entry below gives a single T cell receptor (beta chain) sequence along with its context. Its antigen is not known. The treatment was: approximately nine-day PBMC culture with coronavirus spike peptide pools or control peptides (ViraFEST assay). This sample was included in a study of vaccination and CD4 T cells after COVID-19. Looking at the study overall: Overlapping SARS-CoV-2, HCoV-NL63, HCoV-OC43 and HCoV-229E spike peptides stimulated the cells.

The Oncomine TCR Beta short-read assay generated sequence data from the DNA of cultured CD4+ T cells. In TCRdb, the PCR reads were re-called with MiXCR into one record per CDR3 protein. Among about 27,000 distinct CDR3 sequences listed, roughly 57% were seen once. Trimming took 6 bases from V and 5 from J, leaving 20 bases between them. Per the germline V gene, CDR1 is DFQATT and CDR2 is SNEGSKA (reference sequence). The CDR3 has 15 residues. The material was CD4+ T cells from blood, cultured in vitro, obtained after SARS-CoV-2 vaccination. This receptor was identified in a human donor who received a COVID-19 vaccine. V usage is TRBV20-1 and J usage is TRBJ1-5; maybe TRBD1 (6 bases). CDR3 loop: CSAKQTGLIDQPQHF. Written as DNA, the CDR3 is TGCAGTGCAAAACAGACAGGTTTGATAGATCAGCCCCAGCATTTT.